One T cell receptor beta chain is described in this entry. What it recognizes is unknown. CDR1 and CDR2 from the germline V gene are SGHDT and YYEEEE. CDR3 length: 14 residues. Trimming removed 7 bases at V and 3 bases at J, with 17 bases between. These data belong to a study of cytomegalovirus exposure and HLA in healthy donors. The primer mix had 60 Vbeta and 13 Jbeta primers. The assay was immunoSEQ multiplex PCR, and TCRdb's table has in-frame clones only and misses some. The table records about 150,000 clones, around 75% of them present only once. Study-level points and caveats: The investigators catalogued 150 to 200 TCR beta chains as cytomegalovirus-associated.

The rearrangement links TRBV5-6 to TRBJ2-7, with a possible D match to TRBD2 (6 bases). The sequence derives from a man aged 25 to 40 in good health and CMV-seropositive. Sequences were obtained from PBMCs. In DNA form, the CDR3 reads TGTGCCAGCGCCCTGGGGGGTAATGACTACGAGCAGTACTTC. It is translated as CASALGGNDYEQYF.